A single sample is the source of the 3 T cell receptor beta chains below, sequenced in a study of OX40 agonist ivuxolimab in advanced cancers. Library preparation employed the immunoSEQ multiplex PCR assay. This is the immuneACCESS table as TCRdb keeps it, with only in-frame sequences that have V and J called. A part of the clones is gone; compared with another copy, unresolved V genes explain less than half, and the rest is unexplained. Present in this sample are about 93,000 clones, approximately 94% of which were seen just once. The ten biggest clones cover around 2.8% of the sample. Sample: CD4+ or CD8+ T cells sorted from blood, taken in a trial of the OX40 agonist ivuxolimab. The receptors here all came from an adult with an advanced solid tumor such as melanoma, head and neck, liver or kidney cancer.

This rearrangement joins TRBV6-1 to TRBJ2-1, with 8 bases aligning to TRBD2. Germline CDR1 and CDR2: MNHNS and SASEGT. V was pared by 3 bases and J by 4 bases, with 11 bases of the junction left unmatched. CDR3 length equals 17 residues. CDR3 DNA: TGTGCCAGCAGTGAGTCTTCGGGGGGGCCTGGGTACAATGAGCAGTTCTTC. The encoded protein is CASSESSGGPGYNEQFF.

The chain uses TRBV11-2 and TRBJ1-5; tentative D call: TRBD1 (6 bases). The germline V gene encodes CDR1 SGHAT and CDR2 FQNNGV. V was cut by 0 bases and J by 7 bases, with 13 bases left in between. The CDR3 extends over 15 amino acids. Here the CDR3 reads CASSLEGTTGQPQHF. The CDR3 bases are TGTGCCAGCAGCTTAGAAGGGACAACGGGGCAGCCCCAGCATTTT.

This clone was seen more than once but under ten times. The chain recombines TRBV5-1 with TRBJ2-7; no definite D call. The CDR3 has 14 residues. Germline loops: CDR1 SGHRS, CDR2 YFSETQ. Trimming removed 1 base at V and 3 bases at J, with 11 bases between. The CDR3 spells CASSLYYGSYEQYF. As DNA, the CDR3 is TGCGCCAGCAGCTTGTACTACGGCAGCTACGAGCAGTACTTC. The variable domain in full, completed from reference TRBV5-1 and TRBJ2-7, reads KAGVTQTPRYLIKTRGQQVTLSCSPISGHRSVSWYQQTPGQGLQFLFEYFSETQRNKGNFPGRFSGRQFSNSRSEMNVSTLELGDSALYLCASSLYYGSYEQYFGPGTRLTVT.